A single sample is the source of the 22 T cell receptor beta chains below, sequenced in a study of blood T cell repertoires in COVID-19 (dated by TCRdb to 2019 to 2021). The method behind the library was the immunoSEQ multiplex PCR assay. This immuneACCESS table, as held by TCRdb, lists in-frame sequences with V and J called but not all clones. Of the missing ones, under half trace to an unresolved V gene in checked studies; the others have no known cause. A total of under 130,000 clones appear in this sample, approximately 72% of them only once. The top ten hold just under 20% of the sample. The sample taken for sequencing was peripheral blood. The receptors stem from a woman in her 70s with acute or convalescent COVID-19.

This sequence joins TRBV7-9 and TRBJ2-6; no firm D call. Trimming took off 7 bases at V and 0 bases at J, with 4 bases between the two ends. The germline CDR1 and CDR2 sequences are SEHNR and FQNEAQ (reference sequence). CDR3 size: 13 residues. The CDR3 spells CASTLSGANVLTF. The CDR3 bases are TGTGCCAGCACCCTCTCTGGGGCCAACGTCCTGACTTTC.

The chain employs TRBV5-4 and TRBJ2-2; TRBD2 aligns across 9 bases. Germline-derived CDR1 and CDR2 are SGHNT and YYREEE (reference sequence). The CDR3 is 15 residues long. V shed 1 base and J 4 bases; nucleotides not matched to a gene: 2. CDR3 coding DNA: TGTGCCAGCAGCTTGCAGCGGGGGGTCACCGGGGAGCTGTTTTTT. Its protein product is CASSLQRGVTGELFF. Looking up the rest from reference TRBV5-4 and TRBJ2-2 gives the full variable domain: ETGVTQSPTHLIKTRGQQVTLRCSSQSGHNTVSWYQQALGQGPQFIFQYYREEENGRGNFPPRFSGLQFPNYSSELNVNALELDDSALYLCASSLQRGVTGELFFGEGSRLTVL.

The chain is built from TRBV11-2 and TRBJ2-5; 7 positions agree with TRBD1. The ends lost 6 bases at V and 4 bases at J; junction bases unmatched: 2. Germline V lookup: CDR1 SGHAT, CDR2 FQNNGV. The CDR3 runs 12 residues. CDR3 amino acids: CASSTGVETQYF. The CDR3 region has the DNA TGTGCCAGCAGTACAGGGGTAGAGACCCAGTACTTC.

The V call is TRBV3-1 (or the pseudogene TRBV3-2), the J call TRBJ1-3; D is unclear. CDR1 is LGHDT and CDR2 is YNNKEL in the germline V gene (reference sequence). V gave up 1 base and J gave up 4 bases, with 5 bases separating them. This CDR3 has 13 amino acids. In nucleotides, the CDR3 is TGTGCCAGCAGCCAAGGTCGGGGAAACACCATATATTTT. As protein: CASSQGRGNTIYF.

The genes are TRBV4-1 and TRBJ2-1; 13 bases map to TRBD2. This CDR3 region has 17 residues. The trim removed 4 bases at V and 4 bases at J, leaving 7 bases unmatched. The germline gives CDR1 MGHRA, CDR2 YSYEKL. This CDR3 is CASSRTSGGATYNEQFF. In nucleotides, the CDR3 is TGCGCCAGCAGCCGAACTAGCGGGGGGGCGACATACAATGAGCAGTTCTTC.

V and J are TRBV5-1 and TRBJ2-3, with 8 bases lining up with TRBD2. Germline V gives CDR1 SGHRS, CDR2 YFSETQ. V gave up 7 bases and J gave up 1 base; unmatched junction bases: 2. CDR3 length: 13 residues. CDR3 amino acids: CASGRGGTDTQYF. The CDR3, as DNA: TGCGCCAGCGGGCGGGGGGGCACAGATACGCAGTATTTT.

The chain couples TRBV6-5 to TRBJ2-2, with no clear D. Trimming cost V 1 base and J 6 bases, with 9 bases left between them. Per the germline V gene, CDR1 is MNHEY and CDR2 is SVGAGI. The CDR3 runs to 14 residues. The CDR3 reads CASSYFRLAGELFF. DNA of the CDR3: TGTGCCAGCAGTTACTTCAGGTTAGCCGGGGAGCTGTTTTTT.

J is TRBJ1-1 and V is TRBV7-6, with D perhaps matching TRBD1 (5 bases). Germline values: CDR1 SGHVS, CDR2 FNYEAQ. Trimming stripped 2 bases from V and 7 bases from J, with 14 bases between. This CDR3 is built from 14 residues. The CDR3 region has the DNA TGTGCCAGCAGCTTAACCCCGCAGGGCGGTGAAGCTTTCTTT. Amino acids: CASSLTPQGGEAFF.

This clone was seen a single time. The CDR3 region is CASSERQGRTGELFF. CDR3 nucleotides: TGTGCCAGCAGTGAAAGGCAGGGCAGGACCGGGGAGCTGTTTTTT. The chain is built from TRBV6-1 and TRBJ2-2, with TRBD1 as a possible D gene (5 bases). The germline gives CDR1 MNHNS, CDR2 SASEGT. This CDR3 contains 15 residues. V gave up 2 bases and J gave up 5 bases, with 12 bases separating them.

In this sample, this clone turned up once. This chain connects TRBV2 to TRBJ2-6; the D gene is possibly TRBD1 (6 bases). Germline CDR1 is SNHLY and CDR2 is FYNNEI. V lost 5 bases and J lost 3, with 11 bases in between. The CDR3 has 15 residues. This chain's CDR3 is CASSKPTGGANVLTF. The CDR3 bases are TGTGCCAGCAGTAAACCGACAGGTGGGGCCAACGTCCTGACTTTC.

This clone showed up just once. The chain joins TRBV30 to TRBJ2-2; 12 nucleotides agree with TRBD1. CDR3 length equals 17 residues. V dropped 3 bases and J dropped 1; count of bases not matched to a gene: 6. The germline gives CDR1 GTSNPN, CDR2 SVGIG (reference sequence). The CDR3 region is CAWSDGTGGLNTGELFF. The CDR3 coding sequence is TGTGCCTGGAGCGACGGGACAGGGGGCTTGAACACCGGGGAGCTGTTTTTT. Complete variable domain (other parts from reference TRBV30 and TRBJ2-2): SQTIHQWPATLVQPVGSPLSLECTVEGTSNPNLYWYRQAAGRGLQLLFYSVGIGQISSEVPQNLSASRPQDRQFILSSKKLLLSDSGFYLCAWSDGTGGLNTGELFFGEGSRLTVL.

The chain employs TRBV4-1 and TRBJ1-4; D remains ambiguous. CDR1 is MGHRA and CDR2 is YSYEKL in the germline V gene. The ends were cut back, 1 base at V and 5 bases at J, with 11 bases in the middle. The CDR3 loop spans 15 amino acids. CDR3 protein: CASSQANRENEKLFF. The CDR3 DNA follows: TGCGCCAGCAGCCAAGCTAACCGGGAGAATGAAAAACTGTTTTTT.

This clone was seen only once. The J gene is TRBJ1-3, the V gene TRBV4-2; 8 nucleotides agree with TRBD1. The V and J ends lost 0 bases and 4 bases, in that order; junction bases with no gene match: 11. The CDR3 length is 18 residues. Germline-derived CDR1 and CDR2 are LGHNA and YNFKEQ. CDR3 region: CASSQEPHGQGSGNTIYF. The DNA of the CDR3 is TGTGCCAGCAGCCAAGAACCCCACGGACAGGGTTCCGGAAACACCATATATTTT.

V gene TRBV28 combines with J gene TRBJ1-2, with a weak D call TRBD1 (6 bases). The germline V gene encodes CDR1 MDHEN and CDR2 SYDVKM. The CDR3 has 14 residues. V lost 3 bases to trimming and J lost 3 bases, with 11 bases between them. In DNA form, the CDR3 reads TGTGCCAGCAGTTTGAGGGGGAGACACTATGGCTACACCTTC. Protein product: CASSLRGRHYGYTF.

This clone has only a few counts. V usage is TRBV2 and J usage is TRBJ1-5; 10 bases line up with TRBD1. Trimming removed 2 bases from V and 1 base from J; junction bases left unmatched: 8. This CDR3 is 18 amino acids long. Germline V CDR1 and CDR2: SNHLY, FYNNEI. The CDR3 coding sequence is TGTGCCAGCAGTGAAACAGGACAGGGGGGACGAAGCAATCAGCCCCAGCATTTT. Encoded protein: CASSETGQGGRSNQPQHF.

V and J are TRBV7-9 and TRBJ2-3; D possibly corresponds to TRBD1 (7 bases). The CDR3 contains 15 residues. The V gene lost 7 bases and the J gene lost 4 bases, with 18 bases spanning the gap. Germline V lookup: CDR1 SEHNR, CDR2 FQNEAQ (reference sequence). This CDR3 is CASTLTQGGADTQYF. For the CDR3, the DNA is TGTGCCAGCACCCTCACTCAGGGGGGTGCAGATACGCAGTATTTT.

In its sample, this clone was seen a few times. The chain has TRBV5-1 and TRBJ2-7, with D perhaps matching TRBD2 (5 bases). Germline V gene sequence: CDR1 SGHRS, CDR2 YFSETQ. The V end lost 4 bases, the J end lost 4 bases, and 15 bases lay between the germline ends. This CDR3 has 14 amino acids. The CDR3 DNA reads TGCGCCAGCAGCCACACACGGCGGGTTTACGAGCAGTACTTC. It codes for CASSHTRRVYEQYF.

This chain links TRBV7-2 with TRBJ1-1; D might be TRBD1 (6 bases). CDR1 is SGHTA and CDR2 is FQGNSA in the germline V gene. V was shortened by 5 bases and J by 1 base, with 14 bases between the two germline ends. The CDR3 has 15 residues. CDR3 in DNA: TGTGCCAGCAGCACCCCAGGGGCTCCGAACACTGAAGCTTTCTTT. Translation: CASSTPGAPNTEAFF.

DNA for the CDR3: TGTGCCACCAGCAGAGATCGGACACAGGGGAATGAAAAACTGTTTTTT. It translates to CATSRDRTQGNEKLFF. The rearrangement joins TRBV15 to TRBJ1-4; 7 bases are shared with TRBD1. This CDR3 has 16 residues. J was trimmed by 5 bases and V by 0 bases; bases with no gene match: 6. The germline V gene encodes CDR1 LNHNV and CDR2 YYDKDF (reference sequence).

This clone has just one count. V is TRBV14 and J is TRBJ2-2; D might be TRBD2 (5 bases). V was clipped by 1 base and J by 4 bases, with 7 bases between them. The CDR3 sequence is 14 residues long. Looked up from germline, CDR1 is SGHDN and CDR2 is FVKESK. The CDR3 region is CASSQVGSTGELFF. The CDR3 DNA follows: TGTGCCAGCAGCCAAGTTGGGAGCACCGGGGAGCTGTTTTTT.

The chain joins TRBV7-2 to TRBJ1-5, with D hard to call. The V gene lost 1 base and the J gene lost 0 bases, with 10 bases spanning the gap. The germline gives CDR1 SGHTA, CDR2 FQGNSA. The CDR3 length is 16 residues. CDR3 protein: CASSLVAAVSNQPQHF. The CDR3 DNA sequence: TGTGCCAGCAGCTTAGTAGCGGCCGTTAGCAATCAGCCCCAGCATTTT.

This clone has just a few counts. The chain carries TRBV7-9 and TRBJ1-6; D is ambiguous. Trimming pared 2 bases from V and 11 bases from J, leaving 13 bases between. The CDR3 has 14 residues. Germline V CDR1 and CDR2: SEHNR, FQNEAQ (reference sequence). CDR3 in amino acids: CASSLRGVFAPLHF. CDR3 nucleotides: TGTGCCAGCAGCTTACGGGGAGTATTTGCACCCCTCCACTTT. The complete variable domain, with remaining parts taken from reference TRBV7-9 and TRBJ1-6, reads DTGVSQNPRHKITKRGQNVTFRCDPISEHNRLYWYRQTLGQGPEFLTYFQNEAQLEKSRLLSDRFSAERPKGSFSTLEIQRTEQGDSAMYLCASSLRGVFAPLHFGNGTRLTVT.